The sequence of this T cell receptor beta chain was determined in a study of blood T cell repertoires in COVID-19. Study details: Samples came from the United States, Italy and Spain, spanning acute and convalescent COVID-19. PBMCs, B-cell-depleted T cells, or T cells were the source of the cDNA or gDNA that made up the material.

Trimming took 0 bases from V and 8 from J, leaving 18 bases between them. CDR3 length: 17 amino acids. Germline CDR1 and CDR2: SGDLS and YYNGEE. In the source study's methods: Using reference gene primer amplification, nucleated cell counts were estimated. Sequencing was performed with immunoSEQ multiplex PCR; in TCRdb, only in-frame clones are kept and a portion is missing. V, J and clone size are taken as reported in that table, and D and trimming were inferred from the DNA itself. The sample lists 650,000 to 800,000 clones, around 89% seen once, with about 0.26% in the top ten. This chain joins TRBV9 and TRBJ1-6; D is unclear. This TCR was sampled from a woman aged 18-30 years with acute or convalescent COVID-19. Sequencing was done on a sample of peripheral blood. The CDR3 loop is CASSVGGSQFVYSPLHF. CDR3 in DNA: TGTGCCAGCAGCGTAGGAGGGTCCCAATTCGTATATTCACCCCTCCACTTT.